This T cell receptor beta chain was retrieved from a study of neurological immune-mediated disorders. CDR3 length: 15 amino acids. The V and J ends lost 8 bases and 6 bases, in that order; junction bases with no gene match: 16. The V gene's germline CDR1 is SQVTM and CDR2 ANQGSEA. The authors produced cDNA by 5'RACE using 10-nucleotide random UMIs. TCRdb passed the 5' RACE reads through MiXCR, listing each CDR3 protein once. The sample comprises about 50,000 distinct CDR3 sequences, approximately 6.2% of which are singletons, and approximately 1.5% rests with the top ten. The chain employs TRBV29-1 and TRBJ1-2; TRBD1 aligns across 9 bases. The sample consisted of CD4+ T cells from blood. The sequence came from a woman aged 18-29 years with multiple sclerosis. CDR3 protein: CSSQGQGGLGDGYTF. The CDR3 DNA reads TGCAGCTCCCAGGGACAGGGTGGGCTTGGGGATGGCTACACCTTC.